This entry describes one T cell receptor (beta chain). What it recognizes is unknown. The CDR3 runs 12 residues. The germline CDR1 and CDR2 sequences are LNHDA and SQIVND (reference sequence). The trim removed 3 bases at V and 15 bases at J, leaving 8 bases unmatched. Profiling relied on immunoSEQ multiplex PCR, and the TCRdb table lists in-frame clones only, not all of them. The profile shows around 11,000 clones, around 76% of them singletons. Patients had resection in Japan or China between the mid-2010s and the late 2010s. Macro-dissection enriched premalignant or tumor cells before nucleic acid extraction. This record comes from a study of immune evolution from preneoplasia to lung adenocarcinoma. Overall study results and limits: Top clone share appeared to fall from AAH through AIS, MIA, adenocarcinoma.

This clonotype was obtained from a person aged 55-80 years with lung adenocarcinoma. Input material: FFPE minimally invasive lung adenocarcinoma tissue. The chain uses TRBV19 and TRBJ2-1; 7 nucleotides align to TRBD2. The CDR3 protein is CASSIGGSGWFF. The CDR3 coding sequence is TGTGCCAGTAGTATCGGTGGTAGCGGGTGGTTCTTC.